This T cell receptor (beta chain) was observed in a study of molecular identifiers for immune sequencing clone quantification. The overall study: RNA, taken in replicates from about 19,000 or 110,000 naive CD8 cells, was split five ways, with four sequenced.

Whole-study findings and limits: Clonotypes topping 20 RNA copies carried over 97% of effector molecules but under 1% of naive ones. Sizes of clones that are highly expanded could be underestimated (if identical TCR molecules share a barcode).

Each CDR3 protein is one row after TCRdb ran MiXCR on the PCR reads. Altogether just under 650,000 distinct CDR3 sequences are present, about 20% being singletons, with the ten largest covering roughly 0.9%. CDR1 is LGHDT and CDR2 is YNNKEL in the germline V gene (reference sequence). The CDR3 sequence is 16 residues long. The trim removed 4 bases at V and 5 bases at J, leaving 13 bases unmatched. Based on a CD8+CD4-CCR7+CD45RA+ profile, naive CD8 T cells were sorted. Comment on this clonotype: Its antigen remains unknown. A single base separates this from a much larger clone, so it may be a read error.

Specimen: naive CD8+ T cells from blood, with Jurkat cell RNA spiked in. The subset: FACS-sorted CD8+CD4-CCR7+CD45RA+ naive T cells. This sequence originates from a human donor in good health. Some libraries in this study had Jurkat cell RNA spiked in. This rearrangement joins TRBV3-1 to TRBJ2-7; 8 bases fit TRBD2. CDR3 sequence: CASSRLTSGRPHEQYF. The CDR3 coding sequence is TGTGCCAGCAGCCGCCTCACGAGCGGGAGACCCCACGAGCAGTACTTC.